Listed here are 2 T cell receptor beta chains from one sample, sequenced in a study of blood T cell repertoires in COVID-19. Produced via immunoSEQ multiplex PCR; TCRdb's table is partial and in-frame only. The table lists approximately 280,000 clones, 80% to 90% of them singletons, with about 5% in the top ten. Sequenced material: peripheral blood. The origin of the receptors is a man aged 35 to 55 with acute or convalescent COVID-19.

The V and J genes are TRBV5-5 and TRBJ2-7; no clear D gene. Trimming pared 0 bases from V and 1 base from J, leaving 8 bases between. CDR1 is SGHKS and CDR2 is YYEKEE in the germline V gene (reference sequence). The CDR3 sequence is 14 residues long. CDR3 in DNA: TGTGCCAGCAGCTTGGCTCCCACTTCCTACGAGCAGTACTTC. Translating gives CASSLAPTSYEQYF.

This clone was seen once. This rearrangement joins TRBV9 to TRBJ2-1, with TRBD2 matching 8 bases. Trimming cost V 3 bases and J 6 bases; bases outside gene matches: 8. The CDR3 loop spans 15 amino acids. Germline values: CDR1 SGDLS, CDR2 YYNGEE. CDR3 DNA: TGTGCCAGCAGCGCGGCGGGGGGCCGACTCAATGAGCAGTTCTTC. This gives the protein CASSAAGGRLNEQFF.